This passage covers 32 T cell receptor beta chains from one sample sequenced in a study of T cell clonotyping in hematopoietic cell transplantation. Method: immunoSEQ multiplex PCR; TCRdb's copy keeps in-frame clones and lacks some. The table shows 9,000 to 13,000 clones, with approximately 89% occurring only once. Here the sequenced sample was PBMCs, taken 100 days after allogeneic stem cell transplant. These receptors all come from a female patient over 55 who had an allogeneic stem cell transplant from an unrelated donor, so the T cells may come from the graft donor. Some clones in this sample may be carry-over from other donors' samples.

This chain links TRBV7-2 with TRBJ2-6; a weak D match, TRBD2 (5 bases). This CDR3 spans 15 amino acids. Germline V CDR1 and CDR2: SGHTA, FQGNSA. V was shortened by 5 bases and J by 0 bases, with 8 bases between the two germline ends. Here the CDR3 DNA reads TGTGCCAGCAGCCCAGAGGGCTCTGGGGCCAACGTCCTGACTTTC. Translation gives CASSPEGSGANVLTF.

V and J are TRBV9 and TRBJ2-4; 8 bases align to TRBD2. The CDR3 totals 15 residues. CDR1 and CDR2 (germline): SGDLS, YYNGEE. J gave up 1 base and V 4 bases, and 4 bases lay outside the gene matches. The CDR3 sequence is CASSPSGLAKNIQYF. CDR3 bases: TGTGCCAGCAGCCCTAGCGGGTTGGCCAAAAACATTCAGTACTTC.

This chain joins TRBV10-3 and TRBJ2-3; TRBD2 matches at 7 bases. Germline V gene lookup returns CDR1 ENHRY and CDR2 SYGVKD. CDR3 size: 15 residues. V shed 3 bases, J shed 5 bases, and the junction held 8 bases outside the gene matches. The CDR3: CAISDRRREKDTQYF. The CDR3 DNA follows: TGTGCCATCAGTGACCGGAGGCGGGAGAAAGATACGCAGTATTTT.

The J gene is TRBJ2-2, the V gene TRBV11-2; D may be TRBD1 (5 bases). The CDR3 runs 14 residues. CDR1 is SGHAT, CDR2 FQNNGV, per germline. The germline V and J ends were trimmed by 5 bases and 1 base, with 8 bases remaining between them. The CDR3 bases are TGTGCCAGCAGCCTTACAGGGAACACCGGGGAGCTGTTTTTT. This encodes CASSLTGNTGELFF.

The genes are TRBV19 and TRBJ2-2; D gene unclear. V shed 3 bases and J shed 5 bases, with 10 bases lying between them. From germline, CDR1 is LNHDA and CDR2 SQIVND (reference sequence). The CDR3 spans 14 residues. In nucleotides, the CDR3 is TGTGCCAGTAGTATCTGGGGTATTACCGGGGAGCTGTTTTTT. It specifies CASSIWGITGELFF. The variable domain in full, completed from reference TRBV19 and TRBJ2-2, reads DGGITQSPKYLFRKEGQNVTLSCEQNLNHDAMYWYRQDPGQGLRLIYYSQIVNDFQKGDIAEGYSVSREKKESFPLTVTSAQKNPTAFYLCASSIWGITGELFFGEGSRLTVL.

The chain links TRBV5-1 to TRBJ2-2; 14 bases agree with TRBD2. Germline trimming cut 2 bases from V and 7 bases from J; bases unmatched to any gene: 10. Germline V gives CDR1 SGHRS, CDR2 YFSETQ. The CDR3 spans 18 residues. CDR3 in amino acids: CASSFDGLAGGWGGELFF. In nucleotides, the CDR3 is TGCGCCAGCAGCTTCGACGGACTAGCGGGAGGATGGGGCGGGGAGCTGTTTTTT.

The chain carries TRBV7-3 and TRBJ2-7; 7 bases line up with TRBD2. The germline CDR1 and CDR2 sequences are SGHTA and FQGTGA. CDR3 length: 15 amino acids. The V gene end was trimmed by 5 bases and the J gene end by 3 bases; junction bases not matched to a gene: 10. Written as DNA, the CDR3 is TGTGCCAGCAGCCCGACGGGAGGAAGTGGCTACGAGCAGTACTTC. Its translation is CASSPTGGSGYEQYF.

This clone was seen a handful of times. This rearrangement joins TRBV6-5 to TRBJ2-3, with unresolved D. The CDR3 consists of 14 residues. Looked up from germline, CDR1 is MNHEY and CDR2 is SVGAGI. V was cut by 0 bases and J by 6 bases, with 10 bases left in between. CDR3 sequence: CASSYSFSVDTQYF. The CDR3 nucleotides are TGTGCCAGCAGTTACTCGTTTTCGGTGGATACGCAGTATTTT.

The table lists this clone with a count of one. The chain recombines TRBV11-3 with TRBJ2-5; 7 nucleotides line up with TRBD2. V lost 1 base to trimming and J lost 0 bases; unmatched junction nucleotides: 8. CDR1 is SGHNT and CDR2 is YENEEA in the germline V gene. There are 17 residues in the CDR3. CDR3 coding DNA: TGTGCCAGCAGCTTAGGGGCTAGCGGAGAATACCAAGAGACCCAGTACTTC. As protein: CASSLGASGEYQETQYF.

The chain joins TRBV19 to TRBJ1-2, with a tentative D call TRBD1 (5 bases). Trimming removed 6 bases at V and 3 bases at J, with 8 bases between. CDR1 and CDR2 from the germline V gene are LNHDA and SQIVND (reference sequence). The CDR3 is 12 amino acids. The CDR3 is CASRRGDYGYTF. CDR3 bases: TGTGCCAGTAGGCGGGGGGACTATGGCTACACCTTC.

The chain uses TRBV4-1 and TRBJ2-6; D is unclear. CDR3 length: 16 residues. In germline, CDR1 is MGHRA, CDR2 YSYEKL. Trimming cost V 1 base and J 2 bases, with 9 bases left between them. Here the CDR3 reads CASSQGLETGANVLTF. The CDR3 nucleotides are TGCGCCAGCAGCCAAGGTTTAGAAACTGGGGCCAACGTCCTGACTTTC.

This chain links TRBV6-6 with TRBJ2-3; TRBD2 aligns across 8 bases. This CDR3 is built from 15 residues. Per the germline V gene, CDR1 is MNHNY and CDR2 is SVGAGI (reference sequence). J gave up 2 bases and V 2 bases, and 3 bases lay outside the gene matches. CDR3 protein: CASSYASGLTDTQYF. For the CDR3, the DNA is TGTGCCAGCAGTTACGCTAGCGGGCTCACAGATACGCAGTATTTT.

This chain uses TRBV7-9 with TRBJ2-3, with D uncertain. Looked up from germline, CDR1 is SEHNR and CDR2 is FQNEAQ (reference sequence). This CDR3 has 13 amino acids. Trimming removed 8 bases at V and 3 bases at J, with 12 bases between. The CDR3 region is CASPGARTDTQYF. CDR3 DNA: TGTGCCAGCCCCGGAGCTAGAACAGATACGCAGTATTTT.

The chain has TRBV30 and TRBJ2-1; D is possibly TRBD1 or TRBD2 (5 bases each). The CDR3 totals 13 residues. The V end was cut by 2 bases, the J end by 4 bases, with 9 bases between. The V gene's germline CDR1 is GTSNPN and CDR2 SVGIG (reference sequence). The CDR3 region is CAWSSGQYNEQFF. The CDR3 DNA is TGTGCCTGGAGTTCGGGGCAATACAATGAGCAGTTCTTC.

The CDR3: CASSRDSLAKNIQYF. CDR3 sequence (DNA): TGTGCCAGCAGTCGGGACAGCCTTGCCAAAAACATTCAGTACTTC. The chain combines TRBV2 with TRBJ2-4; 7 bases fit TRBD1. V gave up 5 bases and J gave up 1 base; unmatched junction bases: 5. CDR1 SNHLY and CDR2 FYNNEI come from the germline V gene. The CDR3 is made up of 15 amino acids.

The chain employs TRBV9 and TRBJ2-7, with 8 bases matching TRBD1. The germline CDR1 and CDR2 sequences are SGDLS and YYNGEE. CDR3 length equals 15 residues. J was trimmed by 2 bases and V by 0 bases; bases with no gene match: 4. CDR3 loop: CASSVGGTGTYEQYF. The CDR3 DNA reads TGTGCCAGCAGCGTAGGGGGGACAGGAACCTACGAGCAGTACTTC.

This chain joins TRBV4-1 and TRBJ2-4; 11 bases match TRBD1. Germline CDR1 reads MGHRA; CDR2 reads YSYEKL. The CDR3 sequence is 19 residues long. J gave up 2 bases and V 4 bases, and 13 bases lay outside the gene matches. In nucleotides, the CDR3 is TGCGCCAGCAGCCCCTTTGGGGGACAGGGGGGTAATCCCAAAAACATTCAGTACTTC. Residues: CASSPFGGQGGNPKNIQYF.

This rearrangement joins TRBV11-2 to TRBJ2-1; the D gene is possibly TRBD2 (6 bases). The CDR3 has 16 residues. Germline CDR1 and CDR2: SGHAT and FQNNGV. Between the trimmed V and J ends, which lost 5 bases and 6 bases, there was a span of 20 bases. The chain's CDR3 is CASSPTTGVGSNEQFF. CDR3 nucleotides: TGTGCCAGCAGCCCCACCACGGGGGTGGGTAGCAATGAGCAGTTCTTC.

The V call is TRBV6-6, the J call TRBJ2-7; the match to TRBD1 covers 7 bases. V dropped 5 bases and J dropped 2; count of bases not matched to a gene: 12. Germline-derived CDR1 and CDR2 are MNHNY and SVGAGI (reference sequence). The CDR3 length is 16 residues. For the CDR3, the DNA is TGTGCCAGCAGTAGCTCGGAGGACAGGCAGACCTACGAGCAGTACGTC. Protein product: CASSSSEDRQTYEQYV.

The chain couples TRBV28 to TRBJ1-2; no clear D. Germline loops: CDR1 MDHEN, CDR2 SYDVKM. The CDR3 has 16 amino acids. V lost 0 bases to trimming and J lost 8 bases, with 19 bases between them. Here the CDR3 reads CASSLWEDLFRRGYTF. In nucleotides, the CDR3 is TGTGCCAGCAGTTTATGGGAGGATCTTTTCCGGAGGGGCTACACCTTC.

This sequence joins TRBV27 and TRBJ2-7; 9 bases map to TRBD1. Germline V gene sequence: CDR1 MNHEY, CDR2 SMNVEV (reference sequence). J gave up 2 bases and V 0 bases, and 2 bases lay outside the gene matches. The CDR3 length is 15 residues. The CDR3 nucleotides are TGTGCCAGCAGTTTATCCGGGACAGGGACCTACGAGCAGTACTTC. It yields the protein CASSLSGTGTYEQYF.

This sequence joins TRBV7-8 and TRBJ1-5; unclear D gene. The germline V gene encodes CDR1 SGHVS and CDR2 FQNEAQ. With 2 bases removed from V and 3 bases from J, the gap between germline ends came to 14 bases. The CDR3 extends over 16 amino acids. The CDR3 DNA reads as TGTGCCAGCAGCTTATTTGAGATGTCGGACAATCAGCCCCAGCATTTT. Amino acids: CASSLFEMSDNQPQHF.

This clone has just a few counts. This chain links TRBV7-9 with TRBJ2-7; possibly TRBD1 or TRBD2 for D (5 bases each). Trimming stripped 0 bases from V and 4 bases from J, with 7 bases between. The V gene's germline CDR1 is SEHNR and CDR2 FQNEAQ (reference sequence). The CDR3 extends over 13 amino acids. The CDR3 reads CASSLAGVYEQYF. Written as DNA, the CDR3 is TGTGCCAGCAGCTTAGCGGGGGTATACGAGCAGTACTTC.

The chain recombines TRBV5-1 with TRBJ2-5, with D tentatively TRBD1 (6 bases). Germline CDR1 is SGHRS and CDR2 is YFSETQ. The CDR3 loop spans 14 amino acids. V was clipped by 2 bases and J by 3 bases, with 11 bases between them. The CDR3, as DNA: TGCGCCAGCAGCTTAGAACAGGGTAAAGAGACCCAGTACTTC. This encodes CASSLEQGKETQYF.

The V call is TRBV7-8, the J call TRBJ1-5; no firm D call. V was cut by 1 base and J by 0 bases, with 4 bases left in between. The CDR3 extends over 14 amino acids. The germline V gene has CDR1 SGHVS and CDR2 FQNEAQ. The CDR3 DNA is TGTGCCAGCAGCTTAGTCGGTAGCAATCAGCCCCAGCATTTT. Residues: CASSLVGSNQPQHF.

The chain couples TRBV4-3 to TRBJ1-6; D gene unclear. CDR1 is LGHNA, CDR2 YSLEER, per germline. This CDR3 has 14 residues. V was cut by 6 bases and J by 5 bases, with 11 bases left in between. The CDR3 sequence: CASSRETHNSPLHF. Here the CDR3 DNA reads TGCGCCAGCAGTCGGGAAACGCATAATTCACCCCTCCACTTT.

V and J are TRBV19 and TRBJ1-6; D not resolved. V lost 7 bases and J lost 0, with 13 bases in between. CDR1 LNHDA and CDR2 SQIVND come from the germline V gene (reference sequence). CDR3 size: 16 residues. The CDR3 DNA follows: TGTGCCAGTACAGGACCGCACAGCTCCTATAATTCACCCCTCCACTTT. This translates into CASTGPHSSYNSPLHF.

The gene calls are TRBV5-1 and TRBJ1-4, with a possible D match to TRBD1 (6 bases). CDR1 is SGHRS, CDR2 YFSETQ, per germline. This CDR3 contains 14 residues. The germline V and J ends were trimmed by 4 bases and 8 bases, with 15 bases remaining between them. In nucleotides, the CDR3 is TGCGCCAGCAGCGTCCAGGGGAACGCAGAAAAACTGTTTTTT. Residues: CASSVQGNAEKLFF.

The rearrangement joins TRBV29-1 to TRBJ2-1; 9 bases match TRBD1. Trimming cost V 3 bases and J 0 bases; bases outside gene matches: 6. Germline V gene lookup returns CDR1 SQVTM and CDR2 ANQGSEA. This CDR3 has 16 residues. CDR3 amino acids: CSVEEDRGNSYNEQFF. CDR3 coding DNA: TGCAGCGTTGAGGAAGACAGGGGGAACTCCTACAATGAGCAGTTCTTC.

The chain links TRBV9 to TRBJ2-5; D is possibly TRBD1 or TRBD2 (5 bases each). TRBJ2-7 matches the DNA end more closely, so the J call is doubtful. CDR1 and CDR2 (germline): SGDLS, YYNGEE. CDR3 length equals 16 residues. The chain's CDR3 is CASSVWLQVGDGEQYF. In nucleotides, the CDR3 is TGTGCCAGCAGCGTATGGCTACAGGTGGGAGACGGCGAGCAGTACTTC.

The chain combines TRBV7-9 with TRBJ2-7; the D is unclear. Between the trimmed V and J ends, which lost 5 bases and 1 base, there was a span of 12 bases. Germline V CDR1 and CDR2: SEHNR, FQNEAQ (reference sequence). This CDR3 comprises 14 residues. The CDR3 loop is CASSDRFVSYEQYF. DNA of the CDR3: TGTGCCAGCAGCGATAGATTTGTATCCTACGAGCAGTACTTC.

The J gene is TRBJ2-3, the V gene TRBV25-1; D gene uncertain. In germline, CDR1 is MGHDK, CDR2 SYGVNS. Trimming left V 7 bases short and J 2 bases short, with 13 bases between. The length of the CDR3 is 14 residues. CDR3 DNA sequence: TGTGCCAGCACCCAAGCCGTCAACACAGATACGCAGTATTTT. This gives the protein CASTQAVNTDTQYF.